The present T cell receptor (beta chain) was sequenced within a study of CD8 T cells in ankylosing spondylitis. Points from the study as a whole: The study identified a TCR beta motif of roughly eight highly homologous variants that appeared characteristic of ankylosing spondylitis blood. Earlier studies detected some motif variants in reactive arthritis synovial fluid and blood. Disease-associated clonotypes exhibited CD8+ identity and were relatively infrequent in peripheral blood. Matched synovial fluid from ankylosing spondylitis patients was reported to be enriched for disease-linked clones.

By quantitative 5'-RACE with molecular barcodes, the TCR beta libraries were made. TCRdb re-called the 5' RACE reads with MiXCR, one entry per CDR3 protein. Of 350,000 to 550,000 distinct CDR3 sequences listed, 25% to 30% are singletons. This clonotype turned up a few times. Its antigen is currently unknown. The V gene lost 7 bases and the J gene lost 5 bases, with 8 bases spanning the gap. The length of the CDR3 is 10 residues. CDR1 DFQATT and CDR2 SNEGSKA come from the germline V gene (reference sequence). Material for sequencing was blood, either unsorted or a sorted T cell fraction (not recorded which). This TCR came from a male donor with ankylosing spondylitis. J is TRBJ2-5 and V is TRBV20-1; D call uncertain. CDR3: CSVGWETQYF. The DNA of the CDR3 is TGCAGTGTAGGGTGGGAGACCCAGTACTTC.